This T cell receptor (beta chain) was recovered during a study of blood T cell repertoires in COVID-19. Study-wide background: Material from acute and convalescent COVID-19 was sourced from the United States, Italy and Spain. Sources were T cells, B-cell-depleted T cells, or PBMCs; the material itself was cDNA or gDNA.

Trimming took 5 bases from V and 6 from J; bases not matched to a gene: 8. Germline lookup yields CDR1 KGHSH and CDR2 LQKENI. The CDR3 spans 15 residues. Original methodology: Estimated nucleated cell counts came from reference gene primer amplification. Clones were read by immunoSEQ multiplex PCR, and TCRdb kept only the in-frame ones, dropping some. V and J calls and clone size come straight from that table; D and trimming were deduced from the DNA. Of 45,000 or so clones in the sample, almost 85% were seen once. The sample consisted of peripheral blood. The origin of this receptor is a human donor in a cohort sampled during active COVID-19. The chain combines TRBV18 with TRBJ2-7; 12 bases map to TRBD2. The CDR3 loop is CASSKLAGGEVEQYF. The CDR3 region has the DNA TGTGCCAGCTCAAAACTAGCGGGAGGAGAGGTCGAGCAGTACTTC.